The 13 T cell receptor beta chains in this list originate from one sample, sequenced in a study of OX40 agonist ivuxolimab in advanced cancers. TCRdb's table, derived via immunoSEQ multiplex PCR, lists solely in-frame clones and lacks some. The repertoire holds around 11,000 clones, with 65% to 85% as singletons. Sequenced here: CD4+ or CD8+ T cells sorted from blood, sampled in a trial of the OX40 agonist ivuxolimab. These receptors originate from an adult with an advanced solid tumor such as melanoma, head and neck, liver or kidney cancer.

This sequence joins TRBV7-9 and TRBJ1-1; no firm D call. CDR1 SEHNR and CDR2 FQNEAQ come from the germline V gene (reference sequence). This CDR3 comprises 14 residues. V lost 5 bases and J lost 4, with 14 bases in between. The CDR3 nucleotides read TGTGCCAGCAGCCTAGACAACTGGGGCACTGAAGCTTTCTTT. It translates to CASSLDNWGTEAFF.

The CDR3 spells CASSPGTGLGQPQHF. CDR3 DNA: TGTGCCAGCAGCCCGGGGACAGGGTTAGGGCAGCCCCAGCATTTT. V usage is TRBV5-4 and J usage is TRBJ1-5; TRBD1 matches at 9 bases. This CDR3 region has 15 residues. V gave up 4 bases and J gave up 7 bases; unmatched junction bases: 9. Germline V gene data show CDR1 as SGHNT and CDR2 as YYREEE (reference sequence).

This clone was seen more than once but under ten times. This chain links TRBV2 with TRBJ2-5, with 7 bases that match TRBD1. Trimming took 6 bases from V and 2 from J; bases not matched to a gene: 6. Germline V gives CDR1 SNHLY, CDR2 FYNNEI. This CDR3 is 14 amino acids long. This CDR3 reads CASSDGTEQETQYF. CDR3 coding DNA: TGTGCCAGCAGCGACGGGACAGAACAAGAGACCCAGTACTTC.

The CDR3 DNA reads TGTGCCAGCAGCCAAGACCGGGCGACCAGGGGCTCCTATAATTCACCCCTCCACTTT. Translation gives CASSQDRATRGSYNSPLHF. This chain uses TRBV4-2 with TRBJ1-6; D possibly corresponds to TRBD1 (6 bases). The CDR3 loop spans 19 amino acids. In germline, CDR1 is LGHNA, CDR2 YNFKEQ. The V and J ends lost 0 bases and 0 bases respectively, with 15 bases between them.

V gene TRBV7-8 combines with J gene TRBJ2-7, with D uncertain. CDR3 length: 15 residues. V lost 1 base, J lost 2 bases, and 12 bases lay in between. Per the germline V gene, CDR1 is SGHVS and CDR2 is FQNEAQ. CDR3 coding DNA: TGTGCCAGCAGCTTAGGTATTTACAGAACCTACGAGCAGTACTTC. Its translation is CASSLGIYRTYEQYF.

The V call is TRBV15, the J call TRBJ1-5; D unresolved. There are 14 residues in the CDR3. Looked up from germline, CDR1 is LNHNV and CDR2 is YYDKDF (reference sequence). The V end lost 7 bases, the J end lost 1 base, and 11 bases lay between the germline ends. The DNA for the CDR3 is TGTGCCACCAAGATGACTGAGAGCAATCAGCCCCAGCATTTT. Its translation: CATKMTESNQPQHF.

The chain recombines TRBV5-8 with TRBJ2-7; TRBD2 aligns across 8 bases. CDR1 is SGHTS and CDR2 is YDEGEE in the germline V gene. This CDR3 is 16 amino acids long. Trimming cost V 4 bases and J 3 bases; bases outside gene matches: 12. CDR3 DNA sequence: TGTGCCAGCAGCCAAGAGGAAGCGGGGGCCCGCTACGAGCAGTACTTC. Encoded protein: CASSQEEAGARYEQYF.

The V gene is TRBV5-4, the J gene TRBJ2-7; 7 positions agree with TRBD1. The CDR3 is made up of 14 amino acids. Germline V gives CDR1 SGHNT, CDR2 YYREEE (reference sequence). Trimming cost V 4 bases and J 3 bases; bases outside gene matches: 7. The CDR3 spells CASSRDRVGYEQYF. CDR3 sequence (DNA): TGTGCCAGCAGCCGTGACAGGGTAGGCTACGAGCAGTACTTC.

The rearrangement uses TRBV29-1 and TRBJ2-2; D uncertain. Looked up from germline, CDR1 is SQVTM and CDR2 is ANQGSEA. V gave up 6 bases and J gave up 0 bases, with 8 bases separating them. The CDR3 spans 13 residues. This chain's CDR3 is CSVRNSNTGELFF. As DNA, the CDR3 is TGCAGCGTGAGGAACTCGAACACCGGGGAGCTGTTTTTT.

The gene calls are TRBV6-1 and TRBJ2-1, with TRBD2 identical over 13 bases. Germline CDR1 reads MNHNS; CDR2 reads SASEGT. V dropped 6 bases and J dropped 8; count of bases not matched to a gene: 4. The CDR3 consists of 14 residues. CDR3 sequence: CASSSLAGGDEQFF. The CDR3 nucleotides are TGTGCCAGCAGCTCACTAGCGGGGGGGGATGAGCAGTTCTTC.

Only one count was recorded for this clone. The chain carries TRBV5-7 and TRBJ1-5, with 12 bases identical to TRBD1. TRBV5-7 has ORF status, its function being uncertain. This CDR3 contains 19 residues. The J segment lost 7 bases and the V segment lost 4 bases, leaving 18 bases of the junction unmatched. CDR3 in DNA: TGTGCCAGCAGCCCAAAGAATCCGGGACAGGGGGCCGGGAGGCAGCCCCAGCATTTT. Translation: CASSPKNPGQGAGRQPQHF.

The table lists this clone with a count of one. The chain links TRBV7-9 to TRBJ2-5; D is unclear. V lost 5 bases to trimming and J lost 3 bases, with 10 bases between them. The CDR3 is 13 amino acids. In germline, CDR1 is SEHNR, CDR2 FQNEAQ (reference sequence). CDR3 sequence reads: CASSPAWEETQYF. CDR3 nucleotide sequence: TGTGCCAGCAGCCCAGCTTGGGAAGAGACCCAGTACTTC.

This CDR3 reads CASSGLEQGALLSGYTF. In nucleotides, the CDR3 is TGTGCCAGCAGTGGGTTGGAGCAGGGGGCTTTGCTTAGTGGCTACACCTTC. The rearrangement uses TRBV2 and TRBJ1-2; 8 positions agree with TRBD1. V gave up 4 bases and J gave up 7 bases; unmatched junction bases: 17. The CDR3 has 17 residues. The germline gives CDR1 SNHLY, CDR2 FYNNEI.